This T cell receptor (beta chain) emerged from a study of early T cells in non-severe SARS-CoV-2 infection. TCRdb re-called the 5' RACE reads through MiXCR, storing one row per CDR3 protein. The table has 85,000 to 120,000 distinct CDR3 sequences, about an eighth seen once. Unmatched junction bases numbered 8, after V lost 4 bases and J lost 5 bases. Germline V lookup: CDR1 SQVTM, CDR2 ANQGSEA. There are 14 residues in the CDR3. The V and J genes are TRBV29-1 and TRBJ1-5; 7 nucleotides agree with TRBD1. What was sequenced was whole blood. This clonotype was sampled from an adult who was a healthcare worker with PCR-confirmed SARS-CoV-2 infection or an uninfected control (not recorded which). CDR3 DNA: TGCAGCGTTGCCCAGGGTACAGGGGATCAGCCCCAGCATTTT. It translates to CSVAQGTGDQPQHF.